Following are 10 T cell receptor beta chains from one sample sequenced in a study of blood T cell repertoires in COVID-19. Sequencing was performed with immunoSEQ multiplex PCR; in TCRdb, only in-frame clones are kept and a portion is missing. The sample lists 100,000 to 150,000 clones, about 89% occurring once. The specimen sequenced was peripheral blood. The receptors stem from a woman aged 70-85 years with COVID-19, enrolled during active disease.

The chain uses TRBV5-5 and TRBJ2-1, with 8 bases that match TRBD2. Losses at the gene ends were 4 bases for V and 4 bases for J; bases not matched to a gene: 7. CDR1 and CDR2 from the germline V gene are SGHKS and YYEKEE (reference sequence). The CDR3 has 15 residues. The CDR3 coding sequence is TGTGCCAGCAGCCAGGGACTAGGAGGGTACAATGAGCAGTTCTTC. This gives the protein CASSQGLGGYNEQFF.

The chain couples TRBV28 to TRBJ1-6; TRBD1 agrees at 8 bases. The CDR3 contains 16 residues. Losses at the gene ends were 5 bases for V and 0 bases for J; bases not matched to a gene: 3. Germline CDR1 and CDR2: MDHEN and SYDVKM. The CDR3 nucleotides are TGTGCCAGCAGTGGGACAGGCAGCTCCTATAATTCACCCCTCCACTTT. Protein sequence: CASSGTGSSYNSPLHF.

The V and J genes are TRBV7-8 and TRBJ1-1; D gene uncertain. Deletions cut 0 bases from V and 3 bases from J, with 11 bases between. The CDR3 has 15 residues. Germline V gene sequence: CDR1 SGHVS, CDR2 FQNEAQ. The CDR3 is CASSLAVGGYTEAFF. In DNA form, the CDR3 reads TGTGCCAGCAGCTTAGCGGTGGGAGGGTACACTGAAGCTTTCTTT.

The chain combines TRBV10-3 with TRBJ2-3; D might be TRBD2 (6 bases). CDR3 size: 16 residues. V lost 4 bases, J lost 5 bases, and 19 bases lay in between. Germline values: CDR1 ENHRY, CDR2 SYGVKD. In nucleotides, the CDR3 is TGTGCCATCAGTGGGCCCCCCGGGGGTAAGGGAGATACGCAGTATTTT. Encoded protein: CAISGPPGGKGDTQYF.

The gene calls are TRBV10-3 and TRBJ1-2; 8 nucleotides align to TRBD1. The germline V gene encodes CDR1 ENHRY and CDR2 SYGVKD. The CDR3 has 14 residues. The junction had 5 bases not matched to a gene; V was cut back by 7 bases and J by 1 base. CDR3 loop: CAITRDRSNYGYTF. DNA for the CDR3: TGTGCCATCACCCGGGACAGGAGTAACTATGGCTACACCTTC.

V gene TRBV15 combines with J gene TRBJ2-5; D remains ambiguous. Germline lookup yields CDR1 LNHNV and CDR2 YYDKDF (reference sequence). Trimming took off 0 bases at V and 5 bases at J, with 7 bases between the two ends. The CDR3 is 13 amino acids. Here the CDR3 DNA reads TGTGCCACCAGCAGAGATCCGCGGGAGACCCAGTACTTC. Translated, it gives CATSRDPRETQYF.

This clone was seen only once. The chain is built from TRBV5-1 and TRBJ1-6; D is unclear. Germline V gene lookup returns CDR1 SGHRS and CDR2 YFSETQ. This CDR3 region has 14 residues. V was clipped by 0 bases and J by 5 bases, with 6 bases between them. CDR3 DNA sequence: TGCGCCAGCAGCTTGGTAGTAGATAATTCACCCCTCCACTTT. Protein: CASSLVVDNSPLHF.

J is TRBJ2-3 and V is TRBV6-5, with 13 bases that match TRBD2. Per germline, CDR1 MNHEY and CDR2 SVGAGI. After removal of 6 bases from V and 4 bases from J, the junction contained 4 bases not matched to a gene. The CDR3 has 15 amino acids. Here the CDR3 DNA reads TGTGCCAGCAGAGGACTAGCGGGGGAGTCAGATACGCAGTATTTT. Translating it yields CASRGLAGESDTQYF.

This chain uses TRBV28 with TRBJ1-4; the D gene is possibly TRBD1 (5 bases). The CDR3 sequence is 15 residues long. Germline loops: CDR1 MDHEN, CDR2 SYDVKM. V was clipped by 7 bases and J by 4 bases, with 16 bases between them. The CDR3 nucleotides read TGTGCCAGCACTGGGCGGGGCCAACTTAATGAAAAACTGTTTTTT. As protein: CASTGRGQLNEKLFF.

The chain joins TRBV27 to TRBJ2-7; 9 bases agree with TRBD2. The CDR3 is made up of 16 amino acids. V lost 3 bases to trimming and J lost 0 bases; unmatched junction nucleotides: 6. From germline, CDR1 is MNHEY and CDR2 SMNVEV (reference sequence). The CDR3 reads CASSLELAGASYEQYF. The CDR3 DNA follows: TGTGCCAGCAGTTTGGAACTAGCGGGTGCCTCCTACGAGCAGTACTTC.